This T cell receptor (beta chain) is from a study of T cells in Graves' hyperthyroidism and ophthalmopathy. In the study overall: Peripheral blood was collected at initial diagnosis, before any treatment. General study findings and limits: Peripheral blood also featured most of the thyroid clonotypes expanded above 0.001.

Clinical symptoms, serum thyroxine and TRAb, thyroid ultrasound and orbital computed tomography together formed the diagnostic basis. This clonotype was counted between two and nine times. Its target is unknown. Amplification of TCR beta CDR3 regions used RNA as the template. An initial round of RT-PCR targeting the TCR CDR3 relied on the HTBI primer set. In TCRdb, the multiplex PCR reads were re-called with MiXCR into one record per CDR3 protein. The table includes some 300,000 distinct CDR3 sequences, around 17% detected once. This CDR3 comprises 12 residues. The ends were cut back, 0 bases at V and 5 bases at J, with 4 bases in the middle. CDR1 and CDR2 (germline): LNHNV, YYDKDF (reference sequence).

Sequencing was done on a sample of blood. J is TRBJ1-2 and V is TRBV15; no definite D call. This clonotype was obtained from a man in his thirties or forties with Graves' hyperthyroidism. The CDR3 DNA follows: TGTGCCACCAGCAGAGATATGTATGGCTACACCTTC. Translation: CATSRDMYGYTF.